The subject of this entry is one TCR beta chain. The sample is drawn from a study of blood T cell repertoires in COVID-19. The method was immunoSEQ multiplex PCR; TCRdb's version includes in-frame clones alone and lacks a portion of them. The table has approximately 250,000 clones, roughly 91% seen once. V dropped 3 bases and J dropped 2; count of bases not matched to a gene: 8. Per germline, CDR1 MNHEY and CDR2 SMNVEV (reference sequence). The CDR3 loop spans 16 amino acids. The rearrangement joins TRBV27 to TRBJ2-7; 9 bases map to TRBD2. The receptor's source is a woman aged 55-69 years in a cohort exposed to, infected with or recovered from COVID-19 (not recorded which). The sample taken for sequencing was PBMCs or T cells enriched from blood (not recorded which). In DNA form, the CDR3 reads TGTGCCAGCAGTTTTAAGGGCGGCGGGAGGGCCTACGAGCAGTACTTC. Amino acids: CASSFKGGGRAYEQYF.